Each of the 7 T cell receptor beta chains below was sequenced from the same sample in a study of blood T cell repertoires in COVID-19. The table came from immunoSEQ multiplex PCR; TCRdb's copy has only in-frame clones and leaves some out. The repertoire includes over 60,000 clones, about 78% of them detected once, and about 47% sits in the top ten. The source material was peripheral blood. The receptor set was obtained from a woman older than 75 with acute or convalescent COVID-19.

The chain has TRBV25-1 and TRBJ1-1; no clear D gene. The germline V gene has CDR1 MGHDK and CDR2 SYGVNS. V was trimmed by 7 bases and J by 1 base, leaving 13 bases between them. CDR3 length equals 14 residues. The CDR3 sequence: CASTRGGWNTEAFF. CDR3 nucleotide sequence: TGTGCCAGCACCCGGGGAGGGTGGAACACTGAAGCTTTCTTT.

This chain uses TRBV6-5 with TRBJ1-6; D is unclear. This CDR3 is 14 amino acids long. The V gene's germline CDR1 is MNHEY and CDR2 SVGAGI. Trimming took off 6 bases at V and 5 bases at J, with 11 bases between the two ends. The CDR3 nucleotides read TGTGCCAGCAGACGCCACAGAGATAATTCACCCCTCCACTTT. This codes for CASRRHRDNSPLHF.

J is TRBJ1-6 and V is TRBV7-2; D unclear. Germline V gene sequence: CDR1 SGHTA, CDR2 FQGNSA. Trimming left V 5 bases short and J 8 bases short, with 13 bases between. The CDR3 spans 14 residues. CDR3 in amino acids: CASSPILQDSPLHF. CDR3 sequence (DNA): TGTGCCAGCAGCCCCATACTACAAGATTCACCCCTCCACTTT.

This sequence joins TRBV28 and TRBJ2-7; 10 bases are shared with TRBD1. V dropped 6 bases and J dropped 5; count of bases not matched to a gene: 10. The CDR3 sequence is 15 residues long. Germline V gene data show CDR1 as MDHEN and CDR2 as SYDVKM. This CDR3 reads CASSRPGQGTHEQYF. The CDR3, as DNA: TGTGCCAGCAGCCGCCCGGGACAGGGGACCCACGAGCAGTACTTC.

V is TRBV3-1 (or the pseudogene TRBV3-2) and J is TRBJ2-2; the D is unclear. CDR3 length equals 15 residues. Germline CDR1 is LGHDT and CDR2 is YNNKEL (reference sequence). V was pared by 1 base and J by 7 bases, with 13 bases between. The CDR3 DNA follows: TGTGCCAGCAGCCAAGTTGGAATGCGGCACGGGGAGCTGTTTTTT. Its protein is CASSQVGMRHGELFF.

CDR3 nucleotides: TGTGCCAGCAGCTTCCACAGGGATCGTAATCAGCCCCAGCATTTT. It is translated as CASSFHRDRNQPQHF. This sequence joins TRBV27 and TRBJ1-5; D may be TRBD1 (6 bases). Germline CDR1 MNHEY, CDR2 SMNVEV (reference sequence). Trimming removed 6 bases from V and 4 bases from J, with 16 bases in between. The length of the CDR3 is 15 residues.

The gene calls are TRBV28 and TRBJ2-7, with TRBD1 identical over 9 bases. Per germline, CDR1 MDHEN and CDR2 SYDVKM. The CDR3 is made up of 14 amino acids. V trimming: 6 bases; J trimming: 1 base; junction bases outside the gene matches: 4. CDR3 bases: TGTGCCAGCAGAGACAGGGGGGATTCCTACGAGCAGTACTTC. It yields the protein CASRDRGDSYEQYF.